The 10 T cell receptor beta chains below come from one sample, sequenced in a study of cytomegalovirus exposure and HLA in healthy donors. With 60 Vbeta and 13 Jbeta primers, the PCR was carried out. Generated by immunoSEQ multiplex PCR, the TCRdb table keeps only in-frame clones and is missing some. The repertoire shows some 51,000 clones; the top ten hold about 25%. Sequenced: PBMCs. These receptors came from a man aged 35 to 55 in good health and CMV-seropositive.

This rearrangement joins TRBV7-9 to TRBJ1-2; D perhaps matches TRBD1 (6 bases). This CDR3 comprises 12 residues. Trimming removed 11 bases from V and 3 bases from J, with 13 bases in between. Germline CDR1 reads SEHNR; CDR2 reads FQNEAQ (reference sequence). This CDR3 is CAGRGMDYGYTF. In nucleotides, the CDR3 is TGTGCCGGGAGGGGGATGGACTATGGCTACACCTTC.

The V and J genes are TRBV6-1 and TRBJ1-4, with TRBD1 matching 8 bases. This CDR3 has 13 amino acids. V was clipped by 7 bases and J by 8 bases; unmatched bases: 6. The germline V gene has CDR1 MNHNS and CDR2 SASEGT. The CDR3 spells CASTGQGGEKLFF. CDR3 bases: TGTGCCAGCACAGGACAGGGTGGGGAAAAACTGTTTTTT.

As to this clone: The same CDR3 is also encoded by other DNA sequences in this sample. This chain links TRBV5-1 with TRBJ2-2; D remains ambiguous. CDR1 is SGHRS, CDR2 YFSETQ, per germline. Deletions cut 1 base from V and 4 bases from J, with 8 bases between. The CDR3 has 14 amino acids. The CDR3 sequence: CASSLQRFTGELFF. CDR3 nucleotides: TGCGCCAGCAGCTTGCAGCGTTTCACCGGGGAGCTGTTTTTT.

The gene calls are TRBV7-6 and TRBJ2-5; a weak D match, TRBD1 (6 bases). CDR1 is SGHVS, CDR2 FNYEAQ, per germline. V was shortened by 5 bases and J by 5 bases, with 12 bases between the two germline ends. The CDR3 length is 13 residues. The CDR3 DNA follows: TGTGCCAGCAGCCTCAGGGGTTCGGAGACCCAGTACTTC. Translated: CASSLRGSETQYF.

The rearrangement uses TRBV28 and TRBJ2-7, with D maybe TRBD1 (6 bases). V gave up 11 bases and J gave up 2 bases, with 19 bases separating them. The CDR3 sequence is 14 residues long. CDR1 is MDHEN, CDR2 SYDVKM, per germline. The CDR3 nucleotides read TGTGCCTCCTCCCCCCGCACAGGGCCCTACGAGCAGTACTTC. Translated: CASSPRTGPYEQYF.

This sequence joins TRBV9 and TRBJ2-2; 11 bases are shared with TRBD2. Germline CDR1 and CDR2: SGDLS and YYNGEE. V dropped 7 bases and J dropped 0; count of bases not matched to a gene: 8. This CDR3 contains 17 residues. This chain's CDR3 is CASGKTSGDANTGELFF. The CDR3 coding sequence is TGTGCCAGCGGAAAGACTAGCGGGGACGCGAACACCGGGGAGCTGTTTTTT.

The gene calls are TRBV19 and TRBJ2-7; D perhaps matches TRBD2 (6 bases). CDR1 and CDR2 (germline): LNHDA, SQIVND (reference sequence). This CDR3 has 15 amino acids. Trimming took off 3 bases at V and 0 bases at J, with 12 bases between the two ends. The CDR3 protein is CASSMKEGYSYEQYF. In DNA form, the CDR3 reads TGTGCCAGTAGTATGAAGGAGGGGTACTCCTACGAGCAGTACTTC.

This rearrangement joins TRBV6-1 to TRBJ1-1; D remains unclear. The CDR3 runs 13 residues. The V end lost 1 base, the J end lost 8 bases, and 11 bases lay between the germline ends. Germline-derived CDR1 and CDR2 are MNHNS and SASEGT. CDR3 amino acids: CASSEVGGGEAFF. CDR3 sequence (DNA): TGTGCCAGCAGTGAAGTGGGTGGAGGGGAAGCTTTCTTT.

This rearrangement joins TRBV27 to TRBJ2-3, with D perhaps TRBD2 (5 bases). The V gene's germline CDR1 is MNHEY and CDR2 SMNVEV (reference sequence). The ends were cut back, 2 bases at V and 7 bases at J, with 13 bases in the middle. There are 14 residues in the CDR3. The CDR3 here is CASSLRPAGNTQYF. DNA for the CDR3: TGTGCCAGCAGTTTAAGACCCGCCGGGAATACGCAGTATTTT.

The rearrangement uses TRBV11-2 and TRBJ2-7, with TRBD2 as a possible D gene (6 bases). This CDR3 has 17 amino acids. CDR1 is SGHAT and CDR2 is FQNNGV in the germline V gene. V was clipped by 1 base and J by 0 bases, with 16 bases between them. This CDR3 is CASSLAGTGLFSYEQYF. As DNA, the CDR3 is TGTGCCAGCAGCTTAGCGGGGACTGGCCTTTTCTCCTACGAGCAGTACTTC.